This TCR beta chain was recovered during a study of human T cells and chemical hapten exposure. TCRdb called the RACE reads again in MiXCR, with one record for every CDR3 protein. The sample yields about 360,000 distinct CDR3 sequences, about 7% seen once. V dropped 6 bases and J dropped 2 bases, with 13 bases sitting between them. The germline gives CDR1 MNHEY, CDR2 SVGEGT. The CDR3 runs 14 residues. This clonotype has only a few counts. As yet, its antigen is unknown. Noted time point: patch test 1, 2 weeks after DPC sensitization. As to treatment: therapeutic diphenylcyclopropenone sensitization with weekly scalp DPC. Blood sampling preceded each patch test application. The study enrolled 18 to 70-year-old alopecia patients suitable for DPC. Study-level results: Controls formed significantly fewer large CDR3 similarity clusters than expanded TCRs did.

The sequence was collected from a young woman with alopecia areata. Some clones in this sample may be carry-over from other donors' samples. V gene TRBV6-2 or TRBV6-3 combines with J gene TRBJ1-2; D remains ambiguous. Source: whole blood, taken in connection with sensitization to the hapten diphenylcyclopropenone (DPC). The CDR3 nucleotides read TGTGCCAGCAGCCGGACGGGAGCAAACTATGGCTACACCTTC. It specifies CASSRTGANYGYTF.